This TCR beta chain is from a study of T cell repertoires in cytomegalovirus infection. Findings and limits, study-wide: Cumulative frequency of public TCR beta families picked out carriers of CMV plus the relevant HLA. HLA-C-restricted TCR beta clonotypes specific for CMV led the ex vivo response.

The CDR3 consists of 14 residues. V was trimmed by 3 bases and J by 10 bases, leaving 16 bases between them. The germline V gene encodes CDR1 SEHNR and CDR2 FQNEAQ (reference sequence). Note on this clonotype: Antigen unknown.

One entry per CDR3 protein, called by TCRdb with MiXCR from the reads. The table lists about 490,000 distinct CDR3 sequences, about a quarter of them singletons. The specimen sequenced was PBMCs. This chain connects TRBV7-9 to TRBJ1-5, with D unresolved. The source of this sequence is a human donor in good health (CMV status not recorded). Some clones in this sample may be carry-over from other donors' samples. The CDR3 region is CASSLGQWDPPQHF. The CDR3 bases are TGTGCCAGCAGCTTGGGCCAGTGGGATCCCCCCCAGCATTTT. The full variable domain, its missing parts supplied by reference TRBV7-9 and TRBJ1-5, is DTGVSQNPRHKITKRGQNVTFRCDPISEHNRLYWYRQTLGQGPEFLTYFQNEAQLEKSRLLSDRFSAERPKGSFSTLEIQRTEQGDSAMYLCASSLGQWDPPQHFGDGTRLSIL.